This T cell receptor (beta chain) was obtained from a study of blood T cell repertoires in COVID-19 (dated by TCRdb to the early 2020s). Broadly, across the study: The collaborator samples originated in the United States, Italy and Spain and spanned the acute and convalescent phases of COVID-19. The material from the prospective study consisted of cDNA or gDNA derived from T cells, B-cell-depleted T cells, or PBMCs. The dataset comprised deeply sampled blood TCRbeta repertoires from subjects exposed to, actively infected with, or recovered from COVID-19. The repertoires were made available in a free public database intended to serve as a resource for research on the immune response to SARS-CoV-2. The samples were drawn from two sources: the first 160 participants of the ongoing ImmuneRACE study, and 1,254 subjects contributed by 6 global collaborators. Sample metadata almost always included a de-identified subject ID, COVID-19 status, age in years and sex. Where HLA class I and class II types were available, the types were taken from metadata supplied by the sample provider, not from assay-based typing. General study outcomes and caveats: The amount of clinical and demographic metadata varied by source and participant and was provided uncurated.

TCRbeta CDR3 regions were amplified from genomic DNA by means of the immunoSEQ Assay, a bias-controlled multiplex PCR. The paper's data handling went like this. Nucleated cell counts per sample were estimated from amplification of reference gene primers within the assay. To quantify the absolute abundance of each unique TCRbeta CDR3 rearrangement, sequence reads were collapsed and filtered. For each sample, productive Simpson clonality was calculated as the square root of Simpson's diversity index across productive rearrangements. Entries here come from immuneACCESS through TCRdb and include only in-frame sequences with V and J called. Some clones fail to appear in such tables; in the studies checked, an unresolved V gene covers under half of the shortfall, and the cause of the remainder is unknown. The V and J calls and clone size come from that table; D and trimming were worked out from the DNA. For this sample there are roughly 50,000 clones; around 80% appear just once. Approximately 3.5% of the sample rests with the top ten.

After removal of 4 bases from V and 4 bases from J, the junction retains 14 bases not matched to a gene. The CDR1 and CDR2 encoded by the germline V gene are SGDLS and YYNGEE. The CDR3 sequence holds 18 residues, the cysteine and phenylalanine included. Only the CDR3 portion is preserved as DNA: 54 bases, with reading frame beginning at the first base. About this clone: The antigen it binds to is not known. The input lacks base qualities; no much larger clone sits a single base away.

Each collaborating institution followed its own protocols to collect whole blood in K2EDTA tubes. For TCRbeta analysis, collaborator samples were shipped as frozen whole blood, as isolated PBMCs, or as DNA extracted from either sample type. This receptor was taken from a man in his 60s with acute or convalescent COVID-19. The chain joins TRBV9 to TRBJ2-3, with 11 bases matching TRBD2. Sequencing was performed on peripheral blood. The nucleotides are TGTGCCAGCAGCCCCCCAATAGCGGGAGGGCCCCCGGCAGATACGCAGTATTTT. It specifies CASSPPIAGGPPADTQYF.